This entry lists 30 T cell receptor beta chains sequenced from one sample in a study of T cell responses to AZD1222 COVID-19 vaccine. Clones were sequenced by immunoSEQ multiplex PCR, and TCRdb holds only the in-frame ones, with some missing. The sample consists of around 100,000 clones, 90% of them appearing once. The sequenced sample was peripheral blood, obtained on day 0 of AZD1222 vaccination. The receptors shown here come from an adult in good health.

This rearrangement joins TRBV2 to TRBJ1-6; a weak D match, TRBD1 (5 bases). The length of the CDR3 is 12 residues. The germline gives CDR1 SNHLY, CDR2 FYNNEI. V lost 6 bases, J lost 8 bases, and 8 bases lay in between. The CDR3 sequence is CASSRRDSPLHF. In DNA form, the CDR3 reads TGTGCCAGCAGCCGCAGGGATTCACCCCTCCACTTT.

This clone was counted only a few times. CDR3 bases: TGTGCCAGCATCTCAGACAGGGGGCGAGGCTACACCTTC. Translated: CASISDRGRGYTF. The V and J genes are TRBV6-5 and TRBJ1-2; TRBD1 agrees at 10 bases. Germline assignment: CDR1 MNHEY and CDR2 SVGAGI. The CDR3 covers 13 residues. Trimming at V came to 7 bases and at J to 8 bases, leaving 7 bases not matched to a gene.

V usage is TRBV7-9 and J usage is TRBJ1-1, with TRBD1 matching 8 bases. After removal of 3 bases from V and 5 bases from J, the junction contained 5 bases not matched to a gene. The length of the CDR3 is 14 residues. Germline V gene sequence: CDR1 SEHNR, CDR2 FQNEAQ (reference sequence). The CDR3 nucleotides are TGTGCCAGCAGCTTGGGACAGGATCGAACTGAAGCTTTCTTT. Translated, it gives CASSLGQDRTEAFF.

DNA of the CDR3: TGTGCCAGCAGCCTAACTAGCGGGGGGGCTCTGGATGAGCAGTTCTTC. Translating it yields CASSLTSGGALDEQFF. V gene TRBV7-9 combines with J gene TRBJ2-1; 13 positions agree with TRBD2. Germline V gene data show CDR1 as SEHNR and CDR2 as FQNEAQ (reference sequence). The trim removed 5 bases at V and 8 bases at J, leaving 9 bases unmatched. The CDR3 runs to 16 residues.

The genes are TRBV4-1 and TRBJ1-4; 7 bases match TRBD1. V shed 2 bases, J shed 8 bases, and the junction held 8 bases outside the gene matches. The germline V gene encodes CDR1 MGHRA and CDR2 YSYEKL. The CDR3 has 15 residues. CDR3 residues: CASSQMTGTGEKLFF. The CDR3, as DNA: TGCGCCAGCAGCCAAATGACAGGGACGGGCGAAAAACTGTTTTTT.

The CDR3 nucleotides are TGTGCCAGCAGCAAACGGAGTCGGGGCTCCGGCACAGATACGCAGTATTTT. Translation gives CASSKRSRGSGTDTQYF. The J gene is TRBJ2-3, the V gene TRBV21-1. TRBV21-1 represents a pseudogene. CDR3 length: 17 residues.

In this sample, this clone turned up once. This chain joins TRBV18 and TRBJ2-3; maybe TRBD2 (6 bases). The CDR3 is 16 amino acids. From germline, CDR1 is KGHSH and CDR2 LQKENI. Trimming cost V 3 bases and J 1 base, with 14 bases left between them. In nucleotides, the CDR3 is TGTGCCAGCTCACCGGGCGGGACGGGGGGCACAGATACGCAGTATTTT. It encodes CASSPGGTGGTDTQYF.

This clone appeared once. CDR3 nucleotides: TGTGCCAGCAGCTTAGTTGAATCCGGCAGGGCAGGAGAACTGTTTTTT. This sequence encodes CASSLVESGRAGELFF. The rearrangement links TRBV11-2 to TRBJ1-4; D is possibly TRBD1 (5 bases). The V gene's germline CDR1 is SGHAT and CDR2 FQNNGV. This CDR3 has 16 amino acids. Trimming took off 1 base at V and 12 bases at J, with 21 bases between the two ends.

The genes are TRBV5-4 and TRBJ2-5; D might be TRBD2 (5 bases). Trimming took off 0 bases at V and 5 bases at J, with 14 bases between the two ends. The germline V gene encodes CDR1 SGHNT and CDR2 YYREEE (reference sequence). CDR3 length: 15 residues. The CDR3 coding sequence is TGTGCCAGCAGCTTGGCCCGGGGTAGTGTGGAGACCCAGTACTTC. This translates into CASSLARGSVETQYF. The full variable domain, its missing parts supplied by reference TRBV5-4 and TRBJ2-5, is ETGVTQSPTHLIKTRGQQVTLRCSSQSGHNTVSWYQQALGQGPQFIFQYYREEENGRGNFPPRFSGLQFPNYSSELNVNALELDDSALYLCASSLARGSVETQYFGPGTRLLVL.

The chain combines TRBV4-2 with TRBJ2-1; 12 nucleotides align to TRBD2. V was clipped by 1 base and J by 6 bases; unmatched bases: 7. The CDR3 contains 17 residues. CDR1 LGHNA and CDR2 YNFKEQ come from the germline V gene. CDR3 in DNA: TGTGCCAGCAGCCAAGGCCCTAGCGGGGGGGCGGTCAATGAGCAGTTCTTC. Residues: CASSQGPSGGAVNEQFF.

This sequence joins TRBV2 and TRBJ2-1; 8 nucleotides match TRBD1. The CDR3 consists of 16 residues. Unmatched junction bases numbered 8, after V lost 7 bases and J lost 0 bases. Germline lookup yields CDR1 SNHLY and CDR2 FYNNEI. The CDR3 sequence: CASTDRGLSSYNEQFF. The CDR3 bases are TGTGCCAGCACCGACAGGGGCCTTAGCTCCTACAATGAGCAGTTCTTC. Variable domain in full (rest from reference TRBV2 and TRBJ2-1): EPEVTQTPSHQVTQMGQEVILRCVPISNHLYFYWYRQILGQKVEFLVSFYNNEISEKSEIFDDQFSVERPDGSNFTLKIRSTKLEDSAMYFCASTDRGLSSYNEQFFGPGTRLTVL.

This clone has just a few counts. The chain has TRBV2 and TRBJ1-5; no definite D call. Trimming left V 0 bases short and J 5 bases short, with 11 bases between. CDR3 length: 15 amino acids. Germline V CDR1 and CDR2: SNHLY, FYNNEI. This CDR3 reads CASSEALGGDQPQHF. Written as DNA, the CDR3 is TGTGCCAGCAGTGAAGCGTTAGGTGGGGATCAGCCCCAGCATTTT.

This sequence joins TRBV6-1 and TRBJ1-1; D unresolved. CDR1 is MNHNS and CDR2 is SASEGT in the germline V gene. V lost 2 bases to trimming and J lost 1 base, with 8 bases between them. The CDR3 has 14 amino acids. Here the CDR3 reads CASSEFHGNTEAFF. CDR3 nucleotides: TGTGCCAGCAGTGAATTTCATGGGAACACTGAAGCTTTCTTT.

The chain links TRBV7-9 to TRBJ1-2; possible D gene TRBD1, 5 bases. Germline assignment: CDR1 SEHNR and CDR2 FQNEAQ (reference sequence). Trimming took 5 bases from V and 3 from J, leaving 7 bases between them. The CDR3 loop spans 12 amino acids. CDR3: CASSPGDYGYTF. CDR3 in DNA: TGTGCCAGCAGCCCGGGGGACTATGGCTACACCTTC.

V usage is TRBV5-6 and J usage is TRBJ1-3; tentative D call: TRBD1 (5 bases). Trimming removed 0 bases from V and 3 bases from J, with 7 bases in between. This CDR3 has 14 residues. Germline CDR1 reads SGHDT; CDR2 reads YYEEEE. The CDR3 sequence: CASSLVGDGNTIYF. CDR3 sequence (DNA): TGTGCCAGCAGCTTGGTAGGGGATGGAAACACCATATATTTT.

The rearrangement links TRBV7-8 to TRBJ2-3; D uncertain. The V end was cut by 4 bases, the J end by 0 bases, with 14 bases between. CDR3 size: 16 residues. CDR1 and CDR2 (germline): SGHVS, FQNEAQ. The CDR3 here is CASSSKRPPSTDTQYF. The CDR3 DNA follows: TGTGCCAGCAGCTCGAAGCGCCCACCCAGCACAGATACGCAGTATTTT.

J is TRBJ1-5 and V is TRBV10-3, with D perhaps TRBD1 (5 bases). Germline CDR1 reads ENHRY; CDR2 reads SYGVKD. This CDR3 spans 12 amino acids. The V gene lost 10 bases and the J gene lost 2 bases, with 9 bases spanning the gap. The CDR3 nucleotides read TGTGCCAGCAGGGAAGGCAATCAGCCCCAGCATTTT. Translating it yields CASREGNQPQHF.

CDR3 sequence reads: CASSVTGTIRGYTF. Written as DNA, the CDR3 is TGTGCCAGCAGTGTAACCGGGACCATTAGAGGCTACACCTTC. The V gene is TRBV28, the J gene TRBJ1-2; D is perhaps TRBD1 (5 bases). V gave up 5 bases and J gave up 8 bases, with 18 bases separating them. The CDR3 covers 14 residues. From germline, CDR1 is MDHEN and CDR2 SYDVKM.

This clone was detected a few times. The chain joins TRBV10-3 to TRBJ2-2, with 9 bases that match TRBD2. V lost 4 bases, J lost 6 bases, and 3 bases stayed unmatched. CDR1 and CDR2 (germline): ENHRY, SYGVKD. This CDR3 is built from 14 residues. The CDR3 sequence is CAISVLAGSGELFF. Here the CDR3 DNA reads TGTGCCATCAGTGTTCTAGCGGGGTCCGGGGAGCTGTTTTTT.

The CDR3 protein is CASSPELGGGNQPQHF. CDR3 DNA sequence: TGTGCCAGCAGTCCCGAGCTGGGAGGAGGAAATCAGCCCCAGCATTTT. The chain is built from TRBV27 and TRBJ1-5, with D unresolved. The germline V gene has CDR1 MNHEY and CDR2 SMNVEV (reference sequence). The CDR3 contains 16 residues. Trimming took 5 bases from V and 4 from J, leaving 18 bases between them.

The chain employs TRBV5-4 and TRBJ2-6; possibly TRBD1 or TRBD2 for D (6 bases each). Germline lookup yields CDR1 SGHNT and CDR2 YYREEE (reference sequence). Trimming pared 0 bases from V and 4 bases from J, leaving 11 bases between. The CDR3 runs to 16 residues. CDR3 region: CASSLGGGLGANVLTF. The CDR3 bases are TGTGCCAGCAGCTTGGGAGGGGGGCTAGGGGCCAACGTCCTGACTTTC.

The V and J genes are TRBV29-1 and TRBJ2-1; possibly TRBD2 for D (5 bases). CDR3 length: 13 residues. Trimming removed 5 bases from V and 0 bases from J, with 8 bases in between. Per germline, CDR1 SQVTM and CDR2 ANQGSEA. CDR3 nucleotide sequence: TGCAGCGTTACGGGGAGCTCCTACAATGAGCAGTTCTTC. Protein product: CSVTGSSYNEQFF.

This clone has only one observation. V is TRBV4-1 and J is TRBJ1-2, with a tentative D call TRBD1 (5 bases). Between the trimmed V and J ends, which lost 1 base and 4 bases, there was a span of 13 bases. Germline V CDR1 and CDR2: MGHRA, YSYEKL. The CDR3 spans 15 residues. CDR3 in amino acids: CASSQAGGLIYGYTF. The DNA of the CDR3 is TGCGCCAGCAGCCAAGCTGGGGGTCTCATCTATGGCTACACCTTC.

The chain carries TRBV18 and TRBJ1-1; D perhaps matches TRBD1 (6 bases). Germline loops: CDR1 KGHSH, CDR2 LQKENI. V shed 3 bases and J shed 4 bases, with 12 bases lying between them. There are 14 residues in the CDR3. The CDR3: CASSPTTGSTEAFF. The CDR3 region has the DNA TGTGCCAGCTCACCGACAACAGGGAGCACTGAAGCTTTCTTT. The variable domain in full, completed from reference TRBV18 and TRBJ1-1, reads NAGVMQNPRHLVRRRGQEARLRCSPMKGHSHVYWYRQLPEEGLKFMVYLQKENIIDESGMPKERFSAEFPKEGPSILRIQQVVRGDSAAYFCASSPTTGSTEAFFGQGTRLTVV.

This clone was recorded once. This chain joins TRBV18 and TRBJ1-4; D is uncertain. CDR1 and CDR2 from the germline V gene are KGHSH and LQKENI. V dropped 6 bases and J dropped 5 bases, with 16 bases sitting between them. This CDR3 contains 15 residues. In DNA, the CDR3 is TGTGCCAGCTCTTCCGCAGCAGACCACAATGAAAAACTGTTTTTT. Encoded protein: CASSSAADHNEKLFF.

This clone was observed a few times. V usage is TRBV3-1 (or the pseudogene TRBV3-2) and J usage is TRBJ1-5, with D maybe TRBD1 (6 bases). The CDR3 is made up of 19 amino acids. The V end was cut by 2 bases, the J end by 4 bases, with 24 bases between. Germline CDR1 LGHDT, CDR2 YNNKEL (reference sequence). CDR3 residues: CASSQHGSAGGTLNQPQHF. CDR3 bases: TGTGCCAGCAGCCAACACGGATCGGCGGGGGGCACCCTAAATCAGCCCCAGCATTTT.

The chain employs TRBV30 and TRBJ1-1; D gene uncertain. The CDR3 runs 14 residues. V shed 3 bases and J shed 3 bases, with 14 bases lying between them. The V gene's germline CDR1 is GTSNPN and CDR2 SVGIG (reference sequence). The CDR3 reads CAWRGQEGYTEAFF. For the CDR3, the DNA is TGTGCCTGGAGAGGCCAAGAGGGATACACTGAAGCTTTCTTT. Together with reference TRBV30 and TRBJ1-1, the CDR3 gives the full variable domain: SQTIHQWPATLVQPVGSPLSLECTVEGTSNPNLYWYRQAAGRGLQLLFYSVGIGQISSEVPQNLSASRPQDRQFILSSKKLLLSDSGFYLCAWRGQEGYTEAFFGQGTRLTVV.

V usage is TRBV5-1 and J usage is TRBJ1-2; maybe TRBD1 (5 bases). The CDR3 covers 15 residues. V gave up 7 bases and J gave up 1 base, with 17 bases separating them. CDR1 is SGHRS, CDR2 YFSETQ, per germline. As DNA, the CDR3 is TGCGCCAGCCGATCTAATCCGGGGCTTAACTATGGCTACACCTTC. It specifies CASRSNPGLNYGYTF.

This chain connects TRBV28 to TRBJ2-7, with D possibly matching TRBD1 (6 bases). Deletions cut 2 bases from V and 4 bases from J, with 12 bases between. Looked up from germline, CDR1 is MDHEN and CDR2 is SYDVKM. There are 14 residues in the CDR3. CDR3 nucleotide sequence: TGTGCCAGCAGTTTACACACAGGGACATACGAGCAGTACTTC. Translating it yields CASSLHTGTYEQYF.

The V and J genes are TRBV28 and TRBJ1-6; 9 bases agree with TRBD1. The germline V gene has CDR1 MDHEN and CDR2 SYDVKM. V trimming: 3 bases; J trimming: 7 bases; junction bases outside the gene matches: 1. The CDR3 is 14 residues long. In DNA, the CDR3 is TGTGCCAGCAGTTTGACAGGGGGAAATTCACCCCTCCACTTT. Amino acid sequence: CASSLTGGNSPLHF.